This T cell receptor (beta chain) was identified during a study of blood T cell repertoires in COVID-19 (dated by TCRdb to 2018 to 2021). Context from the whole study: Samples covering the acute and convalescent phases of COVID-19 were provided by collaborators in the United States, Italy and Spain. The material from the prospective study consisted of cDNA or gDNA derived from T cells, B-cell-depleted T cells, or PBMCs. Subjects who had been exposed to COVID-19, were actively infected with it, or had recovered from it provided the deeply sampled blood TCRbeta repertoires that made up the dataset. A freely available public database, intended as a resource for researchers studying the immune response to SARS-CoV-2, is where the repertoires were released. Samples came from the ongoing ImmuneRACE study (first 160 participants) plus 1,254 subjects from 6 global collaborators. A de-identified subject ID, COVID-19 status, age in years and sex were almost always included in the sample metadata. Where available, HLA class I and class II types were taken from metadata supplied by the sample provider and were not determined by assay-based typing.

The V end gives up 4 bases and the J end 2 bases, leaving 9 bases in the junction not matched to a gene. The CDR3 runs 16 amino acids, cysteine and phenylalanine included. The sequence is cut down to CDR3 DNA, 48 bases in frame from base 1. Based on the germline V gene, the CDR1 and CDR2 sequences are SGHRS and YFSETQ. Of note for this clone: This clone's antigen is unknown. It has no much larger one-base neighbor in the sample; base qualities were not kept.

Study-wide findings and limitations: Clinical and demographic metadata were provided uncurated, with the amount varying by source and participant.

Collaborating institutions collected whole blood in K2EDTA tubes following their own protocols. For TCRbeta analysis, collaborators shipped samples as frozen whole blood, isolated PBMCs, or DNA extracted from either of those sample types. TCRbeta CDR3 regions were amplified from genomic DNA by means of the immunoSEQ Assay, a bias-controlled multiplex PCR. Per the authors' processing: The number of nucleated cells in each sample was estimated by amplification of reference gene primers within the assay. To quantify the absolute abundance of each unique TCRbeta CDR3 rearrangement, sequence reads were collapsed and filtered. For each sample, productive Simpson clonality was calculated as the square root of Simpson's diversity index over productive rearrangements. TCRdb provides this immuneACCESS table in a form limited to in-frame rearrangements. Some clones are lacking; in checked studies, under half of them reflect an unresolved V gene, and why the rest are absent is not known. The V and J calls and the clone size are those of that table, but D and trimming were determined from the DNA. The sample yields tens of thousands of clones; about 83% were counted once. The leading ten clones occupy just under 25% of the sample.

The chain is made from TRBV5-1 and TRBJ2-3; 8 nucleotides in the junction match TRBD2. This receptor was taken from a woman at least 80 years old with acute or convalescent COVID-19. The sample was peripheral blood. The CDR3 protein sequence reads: CASSPPGGGTTDTQYF. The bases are TGCGCCAGCAGCCCCCCGGGAGGGGGAACCACAGATACGCAGTATTTT.